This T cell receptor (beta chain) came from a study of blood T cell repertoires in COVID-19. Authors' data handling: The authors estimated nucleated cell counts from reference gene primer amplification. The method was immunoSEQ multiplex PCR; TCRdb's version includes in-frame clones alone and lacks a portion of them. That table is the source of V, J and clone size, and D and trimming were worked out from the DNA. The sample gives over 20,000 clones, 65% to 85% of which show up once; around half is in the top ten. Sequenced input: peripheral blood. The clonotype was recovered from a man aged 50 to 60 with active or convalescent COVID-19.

CDR3 residues: CASSQVAGQGYSPLHF. CDR3 nucleotide sequence: TGTGCCAGCAGCCAAGTTGCCGGACAGGGTTACTCACCCCTCCACTTT. The chain combines TRBV3-1 (or the pseudogene TRBV3-2) with TRBJ1-6, with 8 bases matching TRBD1. Unmatched junction bases numbered 9, after V lost 1 base and J lost 10 bases. This CDR3 spans 16 amino acids. From germline, CDR1 is LGHDT and CDR2 YNNKEL (reference sequence).